This T cell receptor (beta chain) was documented in a study of T cells in Graves' hyperthyroidism and ophthalmopathy. Per germline, CDR1 SGHRS and CDR2 YFSETQ. This CDR3 spans 14 amino acids. The V and J ends lost 0 bases and 5 bases respectively, with 11 bases between them. It was RNA transcripts that yielded the amplified TCR beta CDR3 regions. First-round RT-PCR with HTBI primers amplified the TCR CDR3 region. In TCRdb, the multiplex PCR reads were re-called with MiXCR into one record per CDR3 protein. Counted here are 300,000 to 400,000 distinct CDR3 sequences, approximately 14% occurring once; the ten biggest clones make up about 11%. This clonotype was seen repeatedly, ten times or more.

The sequenced material came from blood. The sequence derives from a woman aged 55-75 years with Graves' hyperthyroidism. The V and J genes are TRBV5-1 and TRBJ2-5; D might be TRBD2 (6 bases). CDR3 bases: TGCGCCAGCAGCTTGGCCCCAGGGAGGGAGACCCAGTACTTC. It is translated as CASSLAPGRETQYF.